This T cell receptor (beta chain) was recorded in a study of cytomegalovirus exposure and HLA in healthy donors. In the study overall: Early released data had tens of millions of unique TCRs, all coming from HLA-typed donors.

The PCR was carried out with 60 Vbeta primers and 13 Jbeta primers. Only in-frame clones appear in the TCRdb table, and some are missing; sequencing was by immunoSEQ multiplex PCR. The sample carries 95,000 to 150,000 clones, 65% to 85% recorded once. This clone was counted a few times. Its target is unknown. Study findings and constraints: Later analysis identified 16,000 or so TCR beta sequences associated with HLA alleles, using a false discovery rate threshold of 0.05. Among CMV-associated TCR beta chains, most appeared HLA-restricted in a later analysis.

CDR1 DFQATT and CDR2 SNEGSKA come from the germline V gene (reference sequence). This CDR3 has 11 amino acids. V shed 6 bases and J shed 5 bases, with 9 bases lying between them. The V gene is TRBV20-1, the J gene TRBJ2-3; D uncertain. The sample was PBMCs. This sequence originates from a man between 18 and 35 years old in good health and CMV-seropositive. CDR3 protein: CSALEQDTQYF. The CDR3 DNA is TGCAGTGCCCTCGAGCAAGATACGCAGTATTTT.